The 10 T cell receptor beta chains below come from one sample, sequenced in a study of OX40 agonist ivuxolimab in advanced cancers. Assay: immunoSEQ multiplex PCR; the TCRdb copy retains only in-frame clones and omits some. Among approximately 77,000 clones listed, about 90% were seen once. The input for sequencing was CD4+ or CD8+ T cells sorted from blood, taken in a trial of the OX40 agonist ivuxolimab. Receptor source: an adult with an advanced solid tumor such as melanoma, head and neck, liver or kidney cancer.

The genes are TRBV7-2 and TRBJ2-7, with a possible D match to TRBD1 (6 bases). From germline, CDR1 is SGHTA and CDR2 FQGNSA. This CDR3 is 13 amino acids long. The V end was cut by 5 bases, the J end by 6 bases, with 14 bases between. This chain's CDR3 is CASSLRQAGEQYF. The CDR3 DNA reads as TGTGCCAGCAGCCTCAGACAGGCTGGCGAGCAGTACTTC.

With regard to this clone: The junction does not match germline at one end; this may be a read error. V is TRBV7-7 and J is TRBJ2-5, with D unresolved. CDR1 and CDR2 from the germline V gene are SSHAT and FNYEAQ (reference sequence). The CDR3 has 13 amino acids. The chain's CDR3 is CASSLGSGETQYF. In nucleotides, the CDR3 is TGTGCTAGCAGCTTGGGCTCGGGAGAGACCCAGTACTTC. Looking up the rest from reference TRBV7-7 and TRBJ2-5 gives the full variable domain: GAGVSQSPRYKVTKRGQDVTLRCDPISSHATLYWYQQALGQGPEFLTYFNYEAQPDKSGLPSDRFSAERPEGSISTLTIQRTEQRDSAMYRCASSLGSGETQYFGPGTRLLVL.

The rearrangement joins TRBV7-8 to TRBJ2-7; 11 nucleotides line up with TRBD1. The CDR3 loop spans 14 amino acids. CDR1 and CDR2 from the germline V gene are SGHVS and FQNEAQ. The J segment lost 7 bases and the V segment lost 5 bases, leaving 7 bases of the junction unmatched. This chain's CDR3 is CASSPGQGAREQYF. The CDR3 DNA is TGTGCCAGCAGCCCCGGACAGGGGGCTCGAGAGCAGTACTTC. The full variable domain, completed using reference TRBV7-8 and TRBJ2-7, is GAGVSQSPRYKVAKRGQDVALRCDPISGHVSLFWYQQALGQGPEFLTYFQNEAQLDKSGLPSDRFFAERPEGSVSTLKIQRTQQEDSAVYLCASSPGQGAREQYFGPGTRLTVT.

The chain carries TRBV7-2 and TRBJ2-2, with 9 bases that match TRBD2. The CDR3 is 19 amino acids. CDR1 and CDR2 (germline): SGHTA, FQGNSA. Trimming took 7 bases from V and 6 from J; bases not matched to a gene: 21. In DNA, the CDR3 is TGTGCCAGCACCTCACCTTCTGCGGGAGGGCCAAGCGTGGCCGGGGAGCTGTTTTTT. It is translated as CASTSPSAGGPSVAGELFF.

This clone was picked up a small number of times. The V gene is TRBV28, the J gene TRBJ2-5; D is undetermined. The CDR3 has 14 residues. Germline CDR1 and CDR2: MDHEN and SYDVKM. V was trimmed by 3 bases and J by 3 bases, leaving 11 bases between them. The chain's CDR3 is CASSFVRAEETQYF. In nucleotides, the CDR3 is TGTGCCAGCAGTTTTGTTAGGGCTGAAGAGACCCAGTACTTC.

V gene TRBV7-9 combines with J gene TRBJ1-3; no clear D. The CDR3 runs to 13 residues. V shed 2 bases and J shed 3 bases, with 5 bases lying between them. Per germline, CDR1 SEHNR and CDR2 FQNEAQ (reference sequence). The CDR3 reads CASSLLLGNTIYF. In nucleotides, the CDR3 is TGTGCCAGCAGCTTACTACTTGGAAACACCATATATTTT.

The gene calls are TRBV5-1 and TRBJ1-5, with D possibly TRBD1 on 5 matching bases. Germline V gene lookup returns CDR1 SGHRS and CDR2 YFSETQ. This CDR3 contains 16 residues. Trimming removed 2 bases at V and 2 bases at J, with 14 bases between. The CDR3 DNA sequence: TGCGCCAGCAGCTTTCTACCAGGGATCGGCAATCAGCCCCAGCATTTT. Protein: CASSFLPGIGNQPQHF.

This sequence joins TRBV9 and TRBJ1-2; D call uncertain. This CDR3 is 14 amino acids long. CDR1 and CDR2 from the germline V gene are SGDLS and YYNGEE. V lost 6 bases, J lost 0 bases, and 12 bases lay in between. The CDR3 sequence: CASTIQETNYGYTF. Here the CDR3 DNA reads TGTGCCAGCACAATTCAGGAGACTAACTATGGCTACACCTTC.

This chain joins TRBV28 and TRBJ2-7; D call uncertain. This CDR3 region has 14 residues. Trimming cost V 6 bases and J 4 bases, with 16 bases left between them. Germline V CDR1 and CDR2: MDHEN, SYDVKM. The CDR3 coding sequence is TGTGCCAGCAGGCGTTCGGAGCTTATTTACGAGCAGTACTTC. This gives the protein CASRRSELIYEQYF.

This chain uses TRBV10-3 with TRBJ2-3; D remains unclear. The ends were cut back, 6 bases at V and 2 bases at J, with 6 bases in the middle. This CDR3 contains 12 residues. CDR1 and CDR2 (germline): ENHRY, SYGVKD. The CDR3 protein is CAIRNYTDTQYF. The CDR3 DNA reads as TGTGCCATCAGGAACTACACAGATACGCAGTATTTT.